This T cell receptor (beta chain) originates from a study of radiation and T cells in renal cell carcinoma. Notes on the study in general: From baseline, blood top tumor clonotypes peaked at 2 weeks post-radiation.

In its sample, this clone was seen a few times. Antigen specificity is unknown. Germline V gene sequence: CDR1 LNHDA, CDR2 SQIVND (reference sequence). The CDR3 sequence is 15 residues long. The J segment lost 3 bases and the V segment lost 6 bases, leaving 11 bases of the junction unmatched. The repertoire was sequenced with immunoSEQ multiplex PCR; TCRdb's copy has only in-frame clones and lacks some. Of more than 20,000 clones listed, 81% were seen once; the top ten hold roughly 30%. Noted time point: blood 2 weeks post-SBRT. The treatment was: 15 Gy SBRT to primary tumor, nephrectomy 4 weeks later.

V usage is TRBV19 and J usage is TRBJ2-7; 7 positions agree with TRBD1. The sequence came from a man aged 60 to 75 with renal cell carcinoma. Here the sequenced sample was blood, taken from a patient whose treatment included radiotherapy and nephrectomy. CDR3 protein: CASRSETGSFYEQYF. The CDR3 DNA reads as TGTGCCAGTAGATCCGAGACAGGGTCTTTCTACGAGCAGTACTTC.